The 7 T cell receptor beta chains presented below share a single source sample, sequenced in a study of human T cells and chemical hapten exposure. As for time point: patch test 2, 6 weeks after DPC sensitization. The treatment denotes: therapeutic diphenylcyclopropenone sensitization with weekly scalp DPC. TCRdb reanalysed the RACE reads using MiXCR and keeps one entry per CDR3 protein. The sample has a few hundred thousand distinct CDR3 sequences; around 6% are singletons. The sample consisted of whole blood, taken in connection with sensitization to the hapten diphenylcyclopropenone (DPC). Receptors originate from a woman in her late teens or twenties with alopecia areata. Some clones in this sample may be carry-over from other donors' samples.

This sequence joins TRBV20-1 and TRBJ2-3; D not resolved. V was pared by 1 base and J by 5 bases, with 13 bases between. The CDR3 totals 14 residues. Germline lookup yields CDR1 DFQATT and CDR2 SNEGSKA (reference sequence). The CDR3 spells CSARGPPSVDTQYF. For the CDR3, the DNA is TGCAGTGCTAGAGGTCCTCCTTCAGTAGATACGCAGTATTTT.

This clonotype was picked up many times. CDR3 sequence reads: CASSPTGQGSGAFF. In DNA form, the CDR3 reads TGTGCCAGCAGTCCCACCGGACAGGGATCCGGCGCTTTCTTT. The chain couples TRBV12-3 or TRBV12-4 to TRBJ1-1, with TRBD1 matching 8 bases. This CDR3 spans 14 amino acids. V lost 5 bases to trimming and J lost 11 bases; unmatched junction nucleotides: 13.

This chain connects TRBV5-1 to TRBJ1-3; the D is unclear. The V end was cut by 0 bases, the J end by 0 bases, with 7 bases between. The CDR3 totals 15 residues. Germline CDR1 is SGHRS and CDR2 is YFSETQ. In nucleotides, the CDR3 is TGCGCCAGCAGCTTGGTGCCGAACTCTGGAAACACCATATATTTT. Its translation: CASSLVPNSGNTIYF.

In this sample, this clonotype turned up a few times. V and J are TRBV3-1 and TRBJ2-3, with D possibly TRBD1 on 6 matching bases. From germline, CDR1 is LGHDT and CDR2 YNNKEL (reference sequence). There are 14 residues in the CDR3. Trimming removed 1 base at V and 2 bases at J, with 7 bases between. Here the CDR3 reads CASSQGTVTDTQYF. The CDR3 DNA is TGTGCCAGCAGCCAAGGGACAGTCACAGATACGCAGTATTTT.

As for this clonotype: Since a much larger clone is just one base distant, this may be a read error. CDR3 DNA: TGTGCCAGCAGTGACAGCGATAATTCACCCCTCCACTTT. It is translated as CASSDSDNSPLHF. The gene calls are TRBV12-3 or TRBV12-4 and TRBJ1-6, with a weak D call TRBD1 (5 bases). With 5 bases removed from V and 5 bases from J, the gap between germline ends came to 7 bases. The CDR3 is 13 residues long.

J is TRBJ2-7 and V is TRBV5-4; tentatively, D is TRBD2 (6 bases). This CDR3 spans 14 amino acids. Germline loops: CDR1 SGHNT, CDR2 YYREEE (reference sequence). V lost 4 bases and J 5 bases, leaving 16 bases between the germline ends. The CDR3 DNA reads TGTGCCAGCAGCGGGGGAGGTCTAGCCAACGAGCAGTACTTC. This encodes CASSGGGLANEQYF.

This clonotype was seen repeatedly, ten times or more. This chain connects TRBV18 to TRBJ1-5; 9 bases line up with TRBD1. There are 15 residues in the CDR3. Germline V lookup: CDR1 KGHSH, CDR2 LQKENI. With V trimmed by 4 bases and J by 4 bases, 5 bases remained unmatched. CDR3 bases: TGTGCCAGCTCACTTGAGACAGGGGGAAATCAGCCCCAGCATTTT. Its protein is CASSLETGGNQPQHF.